Listed below are T cell receptor beta chains from one sample, sequenced in a study of blood T cell repertoires in COVID-19. Data came from immunoSEQ multiplex PCR; TCRdb stores just in-frame clones and leaves some out. The data hold about 120,000 clones, with 85% to 90% observed a single time. The sequencing input was peripheral blood. Receptors were obtained from a woman aged 45-65 years with active or convalescent COVID-19. Each CDR3 is given with its conserved first and last residue. The order of the fields is J gene, V gene, clone size, D gene, CDR3 DNA, CDR3 protein. The D gene is left open where the match is weak. Clone size is given for some rows only: seen once, a few or many times, or a class if the clone is expanded.

>TRBJ1-1|TRBV30|-|-
TGTGCCTTTGAATTACAGATGAACACTGAAGCTTTCTTT
CAFELQMNTEAFF
>TRBJ1-1|TRBV6-2/TRBV6-3|-|TRBD1
TGTGCCAGCAGCAACAGGGGGGTCACTGAAGCTTTCTTT
CASSNRGVTEAFF
>TRBJ1-1|TRBV21-1|once|-
TGTGCCAGCAGCAGGACAGGGAAACGGGGAAAAGCTTTCTTT
CASSRTGKRGKAFF
>TRBJ2-7|TRBV6-1|-|-
TGTGCCAGCACCCCGACAGCCTCCTACGAGCAGTACTTC
CASTPTASYEQYF
>TRBJ2-5|TRBV28|-|TRBD1
TGTGCCAGCAGTTTAACAGGGGGCCCTCTCAAAGAGACCCAGTACTTC
CASSLTGGPLKETQYF
>TRBJ1-2|TRBV3-1/TRBV3-2|-|-
TGTGCCAGCAGCCAAATGAAACGGGATATCTATGGCTACACCTTC
CASSQMKRDIYGYTF
>TRBJ1-1|TRBV6-6|-|TRBD1
TGTGCCAGCAGTTACTCAGAGGGGGCCACTGAAGCTTTCTTT
CASSYSEGATEAFF
>TRBJ2-2|TRBV7-2|-|TRBD1
TGTGCCAGCAGCTCCCGACAGGGGTTGGACACCGGGGAGCTGTTTTTT
CASSSRQGLDTGELFF
>TRBJ2-2|TRBV10-3|-|TRBD2
TGTGCCATTAGCGGGGGGAACACCGGGGAGCTGTTTTTT
CAISGGNTGELFF
>TRBJ2-7|TRBV4-1|-|TRBD2
TGCGCCAGCAGCCAAGAGGGACTAGCAGCCTACGAGCAGTACTTC
CASSQEGLAAYEQYF
>TRBJ1-6|TRBV6-1|-|-
TGTGCCAGCAGTGAAGGAGGTATCGGTGGGAATTCACCCCTCCACTTT
CASSEGGIGGNSPLHF
>TRBJ2-7|TRBV11-2|-|TRBD1
TGTGCCAGCAGCTTAGGAGGGGGACAGGGGGAGTACGAGCAGTACTTC
CASSLGGGQGEYEQYF
>TRBJ1-2|TRBV10-3|few|TRBD1
TGTGCCATCAGTGAGGGACAGGGGGCGTACTATGGCTACACCTTC
CAISEGQGAYYGYTF
>TRBJ2-2|TRBV19|-|TRBD1
TGTGCCAGTAGTGTTCGACAGGGTAACACCGGGGAGCTGTTTTTT
CASSVRQGNTGELFF
>TRBJ2-5|TRBV19|-|-
TGTGCCAGTAGTATAAGGAACAGGGGGGGAGAGACCCAGTACTTC
CASSIRNRGGETQYF
>TRBJ2-7|TRBV27|few|-
TGTGCCAGCAGTTCGTATGGGGGCAACGAGCAGTACTTC
CASSSYGGNEQYF
>TRBJ1-1|TRBV30|-|TRBD1
TGTGCCTGGGTTAGTCGTAGGGGGCTGTCCGAGGGCACTGAAGCTTTCTTT
CAWVSRRGLSEGTEAFF
>TRBJ1-6|TRBV12-3/TRBV12-4|once|-
TGTGCCAGCAGTTTACAGATCGATTCACCCCTCCACTTT
CASSLQIDSPLHF
>TRBJ1-2|TRBV29-1|-|-
TGCAGCGTGGGACAAGGCGTGAGTGGCTACACCTTC
CSVGQGVSGYTF
>TRBJ2-1|TRBV10-3|-|TRBD1
TGTGCCACACAGGGGGAGGCGGATGAGCAGTTCTTC
CATQGEADEQFF
>TRBJ2-3|TRBV6-2/TRBV6-3|-|-
TGTGCCAGCAGTTCGAGCACAGATACGCAGTATTTT
CASSSSTDTQYF
>TRBJ1-2|TRBV5-8|once|TRBD1
TGTGCCAGCAGCTGGGAGAGGACAGGTCTATCGTATGGCTACACCTTC
CASSWERTGLSYGYTF
>TRBJ2-1|TRBV3-1/TRBV3-2|-|-
TGTGCCAGCAGCCAGCGTATTAGTAGCGATGAGCAGTTCTTC
CASSQRISSDEQFF
>TRBJ1-2|TRBV7-2|-|TRBD1
TGTGCCAGCAGCTTAGGGCAGGGGGCCCCTTCTTATGGCTACACCTTC
CASSLGQGAPSYGYTF
>TRBJ2-3|TRBV7-3|-|-
TGTGCCAGCAGCTTAACGGGGGGACCTAACACAGATACGCAGTATTTT
CASSLTGGPNTDTQYF
>TRBJ2-4|TRBV15|once|-
TGTGCCACCAGCAGTGAAACAAAAAACATTCAGTACTTC
CATSSETKNIQYF
>TRBJ2-3|TRBV6-2/TRBV6-3|-|-
TGTGCCAGCAGTGGACAGACAGATACGCAGTATTTT
CASSGQTDTQYF